This passage covers 18 T cell receptor beta chains from one sample sequenced in a study of technical replicates of blood from a handful of donors. The repertoire was sequenced with immunoSEQ multiplex PCR; TCRdb's copy has only in-frame clones and lacks some. The data show roughly 71,000 clones, with roughly 96% seen just once and less than 0.25% held by the top ten. The sequenced material came from T cells isolated from PBMCs. These receptor sequences come from a human donor in good health.

The V and J genes are TRBV7-9 and TRBJ1-2; D may be TRBD1 (5 bases). Trimming pared 1 base from V and 7 bases from J, leaving 10 bases between. Germline V lookup: CDR1 SEHNR, CDR2 FQNEAQ (reference sequence). The CDR3 spans 13 residues. The CDR3 is CASSLVQEFGYTF. CDR3 in DNA: TGTGCCAGCAGCTTAGTACAGGAATTTGGCTACACCTTC. The complete variable domain, with remaining parts taken from reference TRBV7-9 and TRBJ1-2, reads DTGVSQNPRHKITKRGQNVTFRCDPISEHNRLYWYRQTLGQGPEFLTYFQNEAQLEKSRLLSDRFSAERPKGSFSTLEIQRTEQGDSAMYLCASSLVQEFGYTFGSGTRLTVV.

V gene TRBV30 combines with J gene TRBJ2-7; 9 bases are a match to TRBD1. CDR1 GTSNPN and CDR2 SVGIG come from the germline V gene (reference sequence). The CDR3 loop spans 13 amino acids. V dropped 5 bases and J dropped 3; count of bases not matched to a gene: 5. The CDR3 DNA reads as TGTGCCTGGGGACAGGGGTTCGTCTACGAGCAGTACTTC. Encoded protein: CAWGQGFVYEQYF.

The chain links TRBV7-6 to TRBJ2-1, with 8 positions matching TRBD2. CDR1 SGHVS and CDR2 FNYEAQ come from the germline V gene. CDR3 length: 14 residues. Trimming at V came to 4 bases and at J to 1 base, leaving 0 bases not matched to a gene. The CDR3 DNA reads as TGTGCCAGCAGCTCGGGGGGGTCCTACAATGAGCAGTTCTTC. It specifies CASSSGGSYNEQFF.

The rearrangement joins TRBV28 to TRBJ1-3; unclear D gene. Between the trimmed V and J ends, which lost 2 bases and 1 base, there was a span of 18 bases. CDR3 length: 18 amino acids. Germline V lookup: CDR1 MDHEN, CDR2 SYDVKM. The CDR3 region has the DNA TGTGCCAGCAGTTTAACCGGCAGGTTGGAACGGTCTGGAAACACCATATATTTT. Encoded protein: CASSLTGRLERSGNTIYF. Looking up the rest from reference TRBV28 and TRBJ1-3 gives the full variable domain: DVKVTQSSRYLVKRTGEKVFLECVQDMDHENMFWYRQDPGLGLRLIYFSYDVKMKEKGDIPEGYSVSREKKERFSLILESASTNQTSMYLCASSLTGRLERSGNTIYFGEGSWLTVV.

J is TRBJ1-2 and V is TRBV11-2; unclear D gene. Germline CDR1 and CDR2: SGHAT and FQNNGV. Trimming shortened V by 5 bases and J by 0 bases, and 13 bases separated the two germline ends. The length of the CDR3 is 15 residues. The CDR3 DNA follows: TGTGCCAGCAGCGACTACAGAAGACCTAACTATGGCTACACCTTC. This codes for CASSDYRRPNYGYTF.

The J gene is TRBJ2-2, the V gene TRBV27; D gene uncertain. CDR1 is MNHEY and CDR2 is SMNVEV in the germline V gene (reference sequence). The CDR3 has 14 amino acids. V was trimmed by 5 bases and J by 4 bases, leaving 11 bases between them. The DNA for the CDR3 is TGTGCCAGCAGTCTGAGACGAGGCACCGGGGAGCTGTTTTTT. Translation: CASSLRRGTGELFF.

CDR3: CASSDRGSNQPQHF. The CDR3 DNA is TGCGCCAGCAGTGACAGGGGTAGCAATCAGCCCCAGCATTTT. This sequence joins TRBV23-1 and TRBJ1-5; the match to TRBD1 covers 8 bases. TRBV23-1 is labeled an ORF, and its function is uncertain. The CDR3 contains 14 residues. J gave up 0 bases and V 5 bases, and 0 bases lay outside the gene matches.

The rearrangement links TRBV7-2 to TRBJ1-2, with 7 bases fitting TRBD1. Trimming cost V 5 bases and J 2 bases; bases outside gene matches: 17. This CDR3 has 18 residues. Germline V gene data show CDR1 as SGHTA and CDR2 as FQGNSA. The CDR3 region is CASSPRGLAPWRNYGYTF. The DNA for the CDR3 is TGTGCCAGCAGCCCAAGGGGGCTTGCGCCTTGGAGAAACTATGGCTACACCTTC.

V is TRBV5-8 and J is TRBJ1-1; D not certain. Trimming removed 0 bases from V and 2 bases from J, with 5 bases in between. The CDR3 is 13 residues long. In germline, CDR1 is SGHTS, CDR2 YDEGEE. The chain's CDR3 is CASSLEHNTEAFF. CDR3 DNA: TGTGCCAGCAGCTTGGAACACAACACTGAAGCTTTCTTT.

The chain links TRBV4-1 to TRBJ1-4; D possibly corresponds to TRBD1 (5 bases). V dropped 3 bases and J dropped 4 bases, with 9 bases sitting between them. Germline assignment: CDR1 MGHRA and CDR2 YSYEKL. The CDR3 sequence is 14 residues long. CDR3 sequence (DNA): TGCGCCAGCAGCCATATGGGACTTAATGAAAAACTGTTTTTT. It yields the protein CASSHMGLNEKLFF.

CDR3 coding DNA: TGTGCCAGCAAGACAGCCCCTTATAGCAATCAGCCCCAGCATTTT. Residues: CASKTAPYSNQPQHF. The chain employs TRBV2 and TRBJ1-5; possible D gene TRBD1, 5 bases. The V end was cut by 7 bases, the J end by 0 bases, with 13 bases between. CDR3 length equals 15 residues. The germline gives CDR1 SNHLY, CDR2 FYNNEI.

The chain combines TRBV14 with TRBJ2-3; the match to TRBD1 covers 7 bases. The CDR3 consists of 15 residues. The germline gives CDR1 SGHDN, CDR2 FVKESK. The ends lost 2 bases at V and 2 bases at J; junction bases unmatched: 4. As DNA, the CDR3 is TGTGCCAGCAGCCAACTAGGGGGCGTCACAGATACGCAGTATTTT. This encodes CASSQLGGVTDTQYF.

The chain links TRBV29-1 to TRBJ2-1; D gene ambiguous. The CDR3 has 16 residues. Trimming took off 3 bases at V and 5 bases at J, with 20 bases between the two ends. Germline values: CDR1 SQVTM, CDR2 ANQGSEA. CDR3 DNA sequence: TGCAGCGTTGATCCGGCGGTTTACCCAGAGAACAATGAGCAGTTCTTC. Translation: CSVDPAVYPENNEQFF.

The chain is built from TRBV4-2 and TRBJ2-7; D remains ambiguous. The CDR3 is made up of 13 amino acids. Germline CDR1 reads LGHNA; CDR2 reads YNFKEQ. The V and J ends lost 4 bases and 3 bases respectively, with 10 bases between them. The CDR3 is CASSLTGYYEQYF. For the CDR3, the DNA is TGTGCCAGCAGCCTCACGGGTTACTACGAGCAGTACTTC.

V is TRBV5-3 and J is TRBJ2-7; D gene unclear. TRBV5-3 is an ORF for which the function is uncertain. Trimming stripped 4 bases from V and 3 bases from J, with 8 bases between. CDR3 length equals 12 residues. CDR3 DNA: TGTGCCAGAAGCCTCCTCCGCTACGAGCAGTACTTC. This encodes CARSLLRYEQYF.

The chain links TRBV6-5 to TRBJ2-1, with 9 nucleotides matching TRBD2. Germline V lookup: CDR1 MNHEY, CDR2 SVGAGI. With 6 bases clipped from V and 3 bases from J, the junction kept 6 bases outside the gene matches. This CDR3 has 15 amino acids. The chain's CDR3 is CASRRLAEIYNEQFF. CDR3 in DNA: TGTGCCAGCAGGAGACTAGCGGAGATCTACAATGAGCAGTTCTTC.

The V gene is TRBV29-1, the J gene TRBJ2-1; 7 nucleotides match TRBD2. Germline V gene data show CDR1 as SQVTM and CDR2 as ANQGSEA. V shed 4 bases and J 4 bases; nucleotides not matched to a gene: 4. The CDR3 is 13 amino acids. The CDR3 coding sequence is TGCAGCGTTGTGTTAGCGGGTTACAATGAGCAGTTCTTC. It codes for CSVVLAGYNEQFF.

V and J are TRBV6-5 and TRBJ1-1, with TRBD1 matching over 8 bases. This CDR3 is built from 13 residues. Losses at the gene ends were 8 bases for V and 10 bases for J; bases not matched to a gene: 12. The germline V gene has CDR1 MNHEY and CDR2 SVGAGI. CDR3 coding DNA: TGTGCCAGCGCCCTAGGAACAGGGGGAAGAGCTTTCTTT. Translation: CASALGTGGRAFF.